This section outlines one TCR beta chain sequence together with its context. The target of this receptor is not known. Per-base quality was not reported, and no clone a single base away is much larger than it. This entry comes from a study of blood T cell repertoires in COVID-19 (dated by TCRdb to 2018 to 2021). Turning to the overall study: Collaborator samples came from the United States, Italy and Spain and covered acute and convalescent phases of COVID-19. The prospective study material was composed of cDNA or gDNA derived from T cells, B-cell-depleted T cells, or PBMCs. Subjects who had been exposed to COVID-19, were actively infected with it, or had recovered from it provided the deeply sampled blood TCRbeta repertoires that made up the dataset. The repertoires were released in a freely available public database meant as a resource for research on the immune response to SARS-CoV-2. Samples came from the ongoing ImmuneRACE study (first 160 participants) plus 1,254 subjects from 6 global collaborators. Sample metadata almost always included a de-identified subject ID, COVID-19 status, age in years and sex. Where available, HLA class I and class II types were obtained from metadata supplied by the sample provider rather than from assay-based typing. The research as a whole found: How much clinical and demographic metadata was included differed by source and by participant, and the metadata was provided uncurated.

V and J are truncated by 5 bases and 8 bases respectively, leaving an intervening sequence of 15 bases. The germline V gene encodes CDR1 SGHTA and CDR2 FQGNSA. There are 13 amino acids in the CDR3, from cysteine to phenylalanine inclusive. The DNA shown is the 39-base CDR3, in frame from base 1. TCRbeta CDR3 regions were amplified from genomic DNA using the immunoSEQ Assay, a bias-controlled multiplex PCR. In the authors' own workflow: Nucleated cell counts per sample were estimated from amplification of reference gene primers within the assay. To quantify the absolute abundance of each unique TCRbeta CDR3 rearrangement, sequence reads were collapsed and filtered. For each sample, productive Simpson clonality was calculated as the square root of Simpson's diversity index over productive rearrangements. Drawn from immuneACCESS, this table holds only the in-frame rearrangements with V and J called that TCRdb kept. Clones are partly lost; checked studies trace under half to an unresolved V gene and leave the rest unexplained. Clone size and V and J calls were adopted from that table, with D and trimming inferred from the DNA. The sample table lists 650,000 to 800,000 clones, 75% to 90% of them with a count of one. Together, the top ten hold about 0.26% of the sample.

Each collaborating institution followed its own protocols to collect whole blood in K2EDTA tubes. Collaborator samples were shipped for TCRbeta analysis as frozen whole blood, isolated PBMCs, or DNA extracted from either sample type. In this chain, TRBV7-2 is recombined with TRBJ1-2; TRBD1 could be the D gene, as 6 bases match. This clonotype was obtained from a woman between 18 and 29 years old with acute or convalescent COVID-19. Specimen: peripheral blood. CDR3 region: CASSPERGKGYTF. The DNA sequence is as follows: TGTGCCAGCAGCCCTGAGAGGGGGAAAGGCTACACCTTC.